A single sample gave rise to the 19 T cell receptor beta chains below, sequenced in a study of T-cell memory formation after mild COVID-19. TCRdb itself ran the 5' RACE reads through MiXCR, one entry per CDR3 protein. Of about 470,000 distinct CDR3 sequences listed, around 27% were seen once; the top ten hold around 12%. The sequencing input was PBMCs or a T cell subset sorted from them (not recorded which). These receptors all stem from an adult woman who had mild COVID-19 (a few samples of this study predate the infection). Cell type and time point are not known.

The V call is TRBV4-1, the J call TRBJ1-5, with D possibly being TRBD1 (5 bases). The germline V gene has CDR1 MGHRA and CDR2 YSYEKL. The V end was cut by 0 bases, the J end by 9 bases, with 18 bases between. The CDR3 totals 16 residues. Written as DNA, the CDR3 is TGCGCCAGCAGCCAAGACGGGACCTCACCCGCAGGGCCCCAGCATTTT. Encoded protein: CASSQDGTSPAGPQHF.

The chain combines TRBV4-3 with TRBJ2-7; D may be TRBD1 or TRBD2 (6 bases each). The germline V and J ends were trimmed by 0 bases and 7 bases, with 16 bases remaining between them. The germline V gene encodes CDR1 LGHNA and CDR2 YSLEER. This CDR3 comprises 15 residues. The DNA of the CDR3 is TGCGCCAGCAGCCAAGATCGGTGGGGGGCAGGGGAGCAGTACTTC. Protein: CASSQDRWGAGEQYF.

This chain joins TRBV20-1 and TRBJ1-1, with 9 bases aligning to TRBD1. Germline V lookup: CDR1 DFQATT, CDR2 SNEGSKA (reference sequence). V trimming: 1 base; J trimming: 0 bases; junction bases outside the gene matches: 9. CDR3 length equals 17 residues. The CDR3 nucleotides are TGCAGTGCTAGAGCCGACAGGGGGGAGTGGGTGAACACTGAAGCTTTCTTT. It encodes CSARADRGEWVNTEAFF.

This clonotype has a count of ten or more. This chain uses TRBV4-1 with TRBJ2-3, with 8 bases fitting TRBD2. The trim removed 1 base at V and 4 bases at J, leaving 1 base unmatched. The germline V gene has CDR1 MGHRA and CDR2 YSYEKL. The CDR3 consists of 14 residues. Written as DNA, the CDR3 is TGCGCCAGCAGCCAAGTACTAGCGGCAGATACGCAGTATTTT. Residues: CASSQVLAADTQYF.

The chain links TRBV4-1 to TRBJ1-1; D is undetermined. V lost 1 base, J lost 5 bases, and 11 bases lay in between. The germline V gene has CDR1 MGHRA and CDR2 YSYEKL. This CDR3 region has 14 residues. The CDR3 spells CASSQGFGDTEAFF. CDR3 sequence (DNA): TGCGCCAGCAGCCAAGGTTTCGGGGATACTGAAGCTTTCTTT.

The chain uses TRBV9 and TRBJ2-7, with D tentatively TRBD1 or TRBD2 (5 bases each). The CDR3 contains 13 residues. Germline assignment: CDR1 SGDLS and CDR2 YYNGEE. The ends were cut back, 0 bases at V and 4 bases at J, with 8 bases in the middle. CDR3 nucleotide sequence: TGTGCCAGCAGCGTAGGGGACCTTTACGAGCAGTACTTC. It encodes CASSVGDLYEQYF.

This clonotype was counted only a few times. The chain recombines TRBV29-1 with TRBJ2-3; D call uncertain. Deletions cut 4 bases from V and 5 bases from J, with 4 bases between. CDR3 length equals 10 residues. Germline CDR1 and CDR2: SQVTM and ANQGSEA. CDR3 in amino acids: CSVVVDTQYF. CDR3 sequence (DNA): TGCAGCGTTGTGGTAGATACGCAGTATTTT.

V is TRBV24-1 and J is TRBJ2-2, with D perhaps TRBD2 (5 bases). Trimming pared 5 bases from V and 5 bases from J, leaving 17 bases between. The CDR3 spans 16 residues. In germline, CDR1 is KGHDR, CDR2 SFDVKD. The CDR3 DNA follows: TGTGCCACCAGTGCCCCCCGGGAAGCTCCGACCGGGGAGCTGTTTTTT. Translating it yields CATSAPREAPTGELFF.

V and J are TRBV7-6 and TRBJ2-3; tentatively, D is TRBD1 or TRBD2 (5 bases each). The CDR3 runs 14 residues. Germline V lookup: CDR1 SGHVS, CDR2 FNYEAQ. V lost 5 bases to trimming and J lost 2 bases, with 11 bases between them. CDR3 DNA: TGTGCCAGCAGCCCTAGGGACCCCACAGATACGCAGTATTTT. It yields the protein CASSPRDPTDTQYF.

The CDR3, as DNA: TGTGCCAGCAGCCCCCTCAATGAGCAGTTCTTC. Translating gives CASSPLNEQFF. The chain couples TRBV5-5 to TRBJ2-1, with D hard to call. Per the germline V gene, CDR1 is SGHKS and CDR2 is YYEKEE (reference sequence). The CDR3 runs 11 residues. V gave up 4 bases and J gave up 6 bases, with 5 bases separating them.

This clonotype has a handful of counts. The J gene is TRBJ2-2, the V gene TRBV12-3 or TRBV12-4; tentatively, D is TRBD2 (6 bases). V lost 4 bases to trimming and J lost 3 bases, with 21 bases between them. CDR3 size: 18 residues. The CDR3 bases are TGTGCCAGCAGTTACCCTTCGAATACTCCGGGAGACACCGGGGAGCTGTTTTTT. As protein: CASSYPSNTPGDTGELFF.

This clonotype was seen more than once but under ten times. The chain recombines TRBV4-2 with TRBJ2-5; 10 positions agree with TRBD2. Germline V gene sequence: CDR1 LGHNA, CDR2 YNFKEQ. V trimming: 3 bases; J trimming: 3 bases; junction bases outside the gene matches: 4. CDR3 length: 15 residues. The CDR3 DNA is TGTGCCAGCAGCCATAGCGGGGGGCCTGAAGAGACCCAGTACTTC. It yields the protein CASSHSGGPEETQYF.

Only a few counts were recorded for this clonotype. This rearrangement joins TRBV29-1 to TRBJ1-5; no firm D call. Germline lookup yields CDR1 SQVTM and CDR2 ANQGSEA. The CDR3 runs to 12 residues. The V end was cut by 7 bases, the J end by 5 bases, with 12 bases between. CDR3 region: CSASDGDQPQHF. The DNA of the CDR3 is TGCAGCGCTTCGGACGGGGATCAGCCCCAGCATTTT.

This chain links TRBV7-2 with TRBJ1-3; D not certain. The germline CDR1 and CDR2 sequences are SGHTA and FQGNSA. The V end was cut by 2 bases, the J end by 0 bases, with 8 bases between. The CDR3 covers 15 residues. CDR3 sequence reads: CASSLSYGSGNTIYF. The CDR3 DNA reads as TGTGCCAGCAGCTTATCTTATGGCTCTGGAAACACCATATATTTT.

As concerns this clonotype: An end of the junction differs from the germline gene, which may be a read error. The V call is TRBV4-3, the J call TRBJ2-1; TRBD2 is a possible D gene (6 bases). This CDR3 is 15 amino acids long. CDR1 and CDR2 (germline): LGHNA, YSLEER. The CDR3 region is CASSQEDAEESGGGF. CDR3 DNA: TGCGCCAGCAGCCAAGAAGATGCGGAAGAGTCCGGGGGTGGTTTC.

The chain carries TRBV12-3 or TRBV12-4 and TRBJ1-5, with D tentatively TRBD1 (6 bases). The CDR3 totals 16 residues. Trimming stripped 4 bases from V and 9 bases from J, with 22 bases between. CDR3 sequence: CASSSREHRVDTPQHF. For the CDR3, the DNA is TGTGCCAGCAGTTCTAGGGAGCACAGGGTTGATACGCCCCAGCATTTT.

This clonotype was seen more than once but under ten times. This chain joins TRBV12-3 or TRBV12-4 and TRBJ2-1, with D maybe TRBD1 (5 bases). Deletions cut 5 bases from V and 5 bases from J, with 13 bases between. This CDR3 is built from 14 residues. CDR3 amino acids: CASSLPQGNNEQFF. CDR3 DNA: TGTGCCAGCAGTCTACCCCAGGGAAACAATGAGCAGTTCTTC.

This chain's CDR3 is CASSPQADTQYF. In DNA form, the CDR3 reads TGTGCCAGCAGCCCTCAGGCAGATACGCAGTATTTT. The rearrangement uses TRBV7-9 and TRBJ2-3; D gene unclear. In germline, CDR1 is SEHNR, CDR2 FQNEAQ (reference sequence). The CDR3 consists of 12 residues. The V and J ends lost 5 bases and 4 bases respectively, with 7 bases between them.

J is TRBJ2-1 and V is TRBV25-1; no firm D call. Trimming left V 1 base short and J 7 bases short, with 11 bases between. The length of the CDR3 is 14 residues. Germline V gene sequence: CDR1 MGHDK, CDR2 SYGVNS. CDR3 amino acids: CASSEFGDLNEQFF. As DNA, the CDR3 is TGTGCCAGCAGTGAATTCGGAGACCTGAATGAGCAGTTCTTC.